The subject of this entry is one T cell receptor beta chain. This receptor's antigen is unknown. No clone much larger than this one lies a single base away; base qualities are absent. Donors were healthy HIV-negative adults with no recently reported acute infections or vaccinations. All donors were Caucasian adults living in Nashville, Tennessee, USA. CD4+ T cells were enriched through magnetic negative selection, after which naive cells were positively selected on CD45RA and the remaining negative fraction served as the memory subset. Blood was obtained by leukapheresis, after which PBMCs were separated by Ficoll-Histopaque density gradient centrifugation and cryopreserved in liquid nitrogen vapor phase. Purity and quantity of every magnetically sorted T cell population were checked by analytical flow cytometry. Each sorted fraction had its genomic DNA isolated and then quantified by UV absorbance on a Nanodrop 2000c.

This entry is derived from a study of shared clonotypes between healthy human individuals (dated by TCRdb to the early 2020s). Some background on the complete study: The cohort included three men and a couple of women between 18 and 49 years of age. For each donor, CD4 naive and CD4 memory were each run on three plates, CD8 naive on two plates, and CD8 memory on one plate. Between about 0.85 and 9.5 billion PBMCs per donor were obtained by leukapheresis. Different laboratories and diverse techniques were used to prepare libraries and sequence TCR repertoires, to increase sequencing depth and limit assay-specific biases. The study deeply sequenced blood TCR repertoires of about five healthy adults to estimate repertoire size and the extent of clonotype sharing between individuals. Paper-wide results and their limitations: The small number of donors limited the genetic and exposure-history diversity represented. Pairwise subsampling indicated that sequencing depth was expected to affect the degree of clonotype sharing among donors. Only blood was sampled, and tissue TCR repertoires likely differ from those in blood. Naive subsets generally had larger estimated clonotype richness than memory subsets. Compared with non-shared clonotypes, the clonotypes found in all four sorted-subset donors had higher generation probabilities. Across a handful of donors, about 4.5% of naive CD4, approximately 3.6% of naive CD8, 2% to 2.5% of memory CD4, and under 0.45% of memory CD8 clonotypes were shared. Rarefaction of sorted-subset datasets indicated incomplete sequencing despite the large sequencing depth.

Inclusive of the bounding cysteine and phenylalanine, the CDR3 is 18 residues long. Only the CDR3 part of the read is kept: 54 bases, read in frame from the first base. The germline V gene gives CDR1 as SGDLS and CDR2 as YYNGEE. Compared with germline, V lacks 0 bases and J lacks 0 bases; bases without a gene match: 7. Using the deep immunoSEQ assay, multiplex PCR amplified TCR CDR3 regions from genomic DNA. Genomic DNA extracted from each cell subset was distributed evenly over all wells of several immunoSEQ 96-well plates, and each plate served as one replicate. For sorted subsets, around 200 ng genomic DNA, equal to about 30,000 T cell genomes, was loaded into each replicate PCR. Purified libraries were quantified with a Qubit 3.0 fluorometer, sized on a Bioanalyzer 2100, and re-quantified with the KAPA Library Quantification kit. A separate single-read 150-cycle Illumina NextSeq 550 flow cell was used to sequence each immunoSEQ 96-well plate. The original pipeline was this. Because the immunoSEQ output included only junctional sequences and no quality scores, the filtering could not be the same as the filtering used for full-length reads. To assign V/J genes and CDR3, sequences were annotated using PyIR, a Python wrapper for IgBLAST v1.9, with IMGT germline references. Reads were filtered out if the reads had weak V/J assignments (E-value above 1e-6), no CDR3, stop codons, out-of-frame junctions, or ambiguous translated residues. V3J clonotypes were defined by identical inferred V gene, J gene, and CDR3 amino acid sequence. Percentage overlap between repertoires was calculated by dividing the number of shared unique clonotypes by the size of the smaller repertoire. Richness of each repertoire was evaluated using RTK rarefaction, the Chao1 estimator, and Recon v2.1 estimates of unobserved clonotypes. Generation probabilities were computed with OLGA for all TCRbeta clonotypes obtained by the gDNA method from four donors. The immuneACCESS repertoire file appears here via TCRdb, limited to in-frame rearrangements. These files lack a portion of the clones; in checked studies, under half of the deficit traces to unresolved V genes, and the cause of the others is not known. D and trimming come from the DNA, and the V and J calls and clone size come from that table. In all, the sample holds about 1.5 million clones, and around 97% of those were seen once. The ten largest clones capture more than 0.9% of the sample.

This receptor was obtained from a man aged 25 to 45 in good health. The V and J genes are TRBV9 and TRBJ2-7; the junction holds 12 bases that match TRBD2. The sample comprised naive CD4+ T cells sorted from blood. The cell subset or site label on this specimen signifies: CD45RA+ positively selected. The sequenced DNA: TGTGCCAGCAGCGTAGTTAGGACTAGCGGGAAACTCTCCTACGAGCAGTACTTC. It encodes CASSVVRTSGKLSYEQYF.